The 18 T cell receptor beta chains listed next were all sequenced from one sample in a study of cytomegalovirus exposure and HLA in healthy donors. Sequencing used immunoSEQ multiplex PCR; TCRdb keeps in-frame clones, though not all of them. This table has about 95,000 clones, about 85% appearing once. Material for sequencing was PBMCs. Source of these receptors: a man between 18 and 35 years old in good health and CMV-seropositive.

This chain uses TRBV5-4 with TRBJ2-3; D remains unclear. The CDR3 consists of 11 residues. CDR1 and CDR2 (germline): SGHNT, YYREEE (reference sequence). Trimming pared 4 bases from V and 5 bases from J, leaving 5 bases between. The CDR3 bases are TGTGCCAGCAGCGAGCTAGATACGCAGTATTTT. It codes for CASSELDTQYF. The whole variable domain, filled in from reference TRBV5-4 and TRBJ2-3, reads ETGVTQSPTHLIKTRGQQVTLRCSSQSGHNTVSWYQQALGQGPQFIFQYYREEENGRGNFPPRFSGLQFPNYSSELNVNALELDDSALYLCASSELDTQYFGPGTRLTVL.

The rearrangement links TRBV18 to TRBJ2-5; weak D call: TRBD1 (8 bases). CDR1 and CDR2 (germline): KGHSH, LQKENI. The CDR3 is 19 residues long. With 1 base removed from V and 5 bases from J, the gap between germline ends came to 26 bases. CDR3 residues: CASSPQVHGQGGSAETQYF. The CDR3 nucleotides read TGTGCCAGCTCACCACAGGTTCATGGACAGGGAGGGTCTGCGGAGACCCAGTACTTC.

The chain has TRBV5-1 and TRBJ2-1; 13 nucleotides line up with TRBD2. V shed 3 bases, J shed 4 bases, and the junction held 7 bases outside the gene matches. CDR3 size: 17 residues. CDR1 is SGHRS, CDR2 YFSETQ, per germline. CDR3 amino acids: CASSSGLAGVVYNEQFF. The CDR3, as DNA: TGCGCCAGCAGCTCTGGACTAGCGGGAGTAGTATACAATGAGCAGTTCTTC.

The chain carries TRBV28 and TRBJ2-7; 8 bases map to TRBD2. This CDR3 has 16 amino acids. Unmatched junction bases numbered 11, after V lost 6 bases and J lost 1 base. Germline V gene sequence: CDR1 MDHEN, CDR2 SYDVKM. DNA of the CDR3: TGTGCCAGCAGACCTAATAGCGGGAAGCGGTCCTACGAGCAGTACGTC. This sequence encodes CASRPNSGKRSYEQYV.

The chain links TRBV10-1 to TRBJ2-1, with TRBD2 matching over 9 bases. The junction had 5 bases not matched to a gene; V was cut back by 6 bases and J by 2 bases. This CDR3 spans 15 amino acids. CDR1 and CDR2 from the germline V gene are WNHNN and SYGVQD (reference sequence). CDR3 sequence (DNA): TGCGCCAGCAGCGACTCTAGCGGGGCCTACAATGAGCAGTTCTTC. Translating gives CASSDSSGAYNEQFF.

In this sample, this clone turned up a few times. In DNA, the CDR3 is TGTGCCAGCAGCTTCGGGATTAGCGGGAGGGGCACTGCCGGGGAGCTGTTTTTT. It is translated as CASSFGISGRGTAGELFF. This chain joins TRBV7-6 and TRBJ2-2, with 11 bases fitting TRBD2. CDR3 size: 18 residues. CDR1 is SGHVS, CDR2 FNYEAQ, per germline. With 3 bases clipped from V and 6 bases from J, the junction kept 12 bases outside the gene matches.

The chain combines TRBV6-1 with TRBJ2-5; tentatively, D is TRBD2 (6 bases). V dropped 4 bases and J dropped 4 bases, with 13 bases sitting between them. Per the germline V gene, CDR1 is MNHNS and CDR2 is SASEGT. CDR3 length: 14 residues. As DNA, the CDR3 is TGTGCCAGCAGTGCCCTAGGGGACTCAGAGACCCAGTACTTC. The encoded protein is CASSALGDSETQYF.

This rearrangement joins TRBV7-9 to TRBJ2-2, with D possibly matching TRBD1 (5 bases). The CDR3 extends over 19 amino acids. The V end lost 2 bases, the J end lost 0 bases, and 19 bases lay between the germline ends. Germline CDR1 is SEHNR and CDR2 is FQNEAQ (reference sequence). This chain's CDR3 is CASSLRIGSQGSNTGELFF. CDR3 sequence (DNA): TGTGCCAGCAGCTTAAGAATAGGGTCGCAGGGATCGAACACCGGGGAGCTGTTTTTT.

This clone has just a few counts. This chain connects TRBV28 to TRBJ1-1, with TRBD1 as a possible D gene (5 bases). Germline V gene sequence: CDR1 MDHEN, CDR2 SYDVKM. CDR3 length: 14 amino acids. V lost 3 bases and J 10 bases, leaving 18 bases between the germline ends. CDR3 sequence (DNA): TGTGCCAGCAGTTTTGACGGGGCGGGGGTTAGAGCTTTCTTT. Its protein product is CASSFDGAGVRAFF. The variable domain in full, completed from reference TRBV28 and TRBJ1-1, reads DVKVTQSSRYLVKRTGEKVFLECVQDMDHENMFWYRQDPGLGLRLIYFSYDVKMKEKGDIPEGYSVSREKKERFSLILESASTNQTSMYLCASSFDGAGVRAFFGQGTRLTVV.

The chain joins TRBV9 to TRBJ2-7; unclear D gene. The CDR3 has 16 amino acids. Trimming shortened V by 0 bases and J by 2 bases, and 15 bases separated the two germline ends. Per germline, CDR1 SGDLS and CDR2 YYNGEE. CDR3 coding DNA: TGTGCCAGCAGCGTAGAGGCGGCCCCACTCCCCTACGAGCAGTACTTC. It is translated as CASSVEAAPLPYEQYF.

The chain carries TRBV30 and TRBJ1-3; possibly TRBD1 for D (5 bases). This CDR3 contains 12 residues. Germline CDR1 GTSNPN, CDR2 SVGIG (reference sequence). The ends were cut back, 4 bases at V and 4 bases at J, with 8 bases in the middle. CDR3 amino acids: CAWIRGGNTIYF. The CDR3 nucleotides read TGTGCCTGGATAAGGGGCGGAAACACCATATATTTT.

The rearrangement joins TRBV7-9 to TRBJ1-3; TRBD1 aligns across 12 bases. Germline loops: CDR1 SEHNR, CDR2 FQNEAQ (reference sequence). CDR3 length: 17 amino acids. The V gene end was trimmed by 4 bases and the J gene end by 4 bases; junction bases not matched to a gene: 8. This chain's CDR3 is CASSSHWDRGLGNTIYF. CDR3 coding DNA: TGTGCCAGCAGCTCGCACTGGGACAGGGGGCTAGGAAACACCATATATTTT.

This clone appeared once. This CDR3 reads CASSSRTSGNTIYF. The DNA for the CDR3 is TGTGCCAGCAGCTCGAGGACATCTGGAAACACCATATATTTT. The chain has TRBV5-4 and TRBJ1-3; a weak D match, TRBD1 (5 bases). This CDR3 is built from 14 residues. V was trimmed by 3 bases and J by 1 base, leaving 8 bases between them. The germline gives CDR1 SGHNT, CDR2 YYREEE (reference sequence).

The table lists this clone with a few counts. The chain is built from TRBV27 and TRBJ2-2; 15 positions agree with TRBD2. This CDR3 is built from 17 residues. Germline V lookup: CDR1 MNHEY, CDR2 SMNVEV (reference sequence). The V and J ends lost 9 bases and 1 base, in that order; junction bases with no gene match: 6. For the CDR3, the DNA is TGTGCCAGTAGGGGACTAGCGGGAGGCCGGAACACCGGGGAGCTGTTTTTT. This translates into CASRGLAGGRNTGELFF.

V gene TRBV18 combines with J gene TRBJ2-7; 9 nucleotides agree with TRBD1. The V segment lost 2 bases and the J segment 4 bases; nucleotides outside the gene matches: 3. In germline, CDR1 is KGHSH, CDR2 LQKENI. CDR3 size: 14 residues. The CDR3 protein is CASSPGQGNYEQYV. The CDR3 DNA is TGTGCCAGCTCACCAGGACAGGGGAATTACGAGCAGTACGTC.

The V gene is TRBV4-1, the J gene TRBJ2-3; 7 nucleotides align to TRBD2. V dropped 0 bases and J dropped 2; count of bases not matched to a gene: 8. The germline V gene has CDR1 MGHRA and CDR2 YSYEKL. The length of the CDR3 is 17 residues. CDR3 nucleotides: TGCGCCAGCAGCCAAGATCGGTCACTAGCGACCACAGATACGCAGTATTTT. Translated: CASSQDRSLATTDTQYF.

The chain uses TRBV9 and TRBJ2-2; D gene uncertain. The CDR3 spans 16 residues. The V and J ends lost 3 bases and 3 bases respectively, with 15 bases between them. Germline loops: CDR1 SGDLS, CDR2 YYNGEE. In DNA, the CDR3 is TGTGCCAGCAGCGCCTCATACGGTGTTTACACCGGGGAGCTGTTTTTT. This gives the protein CASSASYGVYTGELFF. Looking up the rest from reference TRBV9 and TRBJ2-2 gives the full variable domain: DSGVTQTPKHLITATGQRVTLRCSPRSGDLSVYWYQQSLDQGLQFLIQYYNGEERAKGNILERFSAQQFPDLHSELNLSSLELGDSALYFCASSASYGVYTGELFFGEGSRLTVL.

The chain couples TRBV10-3 to TRBJ1-1; 7 bases fit TRBD1. V dropped 6 bases and J dropped 11; count of bases not matched to a gene: 12. CDR3 size: 13 residues. Germline V gene lookup returns CDR1 ENHRY and CDR2 SYGVKD. The CDR3: CAIRTDRVTVAFF. CDR3 sequence (DNA): TGTGCCATCAGGACCGACAGGGTCACCGTTGCTTTCTTT.